The 19 T cell receptor beta chains presented below share a single source sample, sequenced in a study of radiation and T cells in renal cell carcinoma. Generated by immunoSEQ multiplex PCR, the TCRdb table keeps only in-frame clones and is missing some. The sample lists more than 100,000 clones, 88% occurring once. Sample time point: blood 2 weeks post-SBRT. Described treatment: 15 Gy SBRT to primary tumor, nephrectomy 4 weeks later. The source was blood, collected from a patient whose treatment included radiotherapy and nephrectomy. Receptors were obtained from a woman between 70 and 85 years old with renal cell carcinoma.

In its sample, this clone was seen a few times. The rearrangement joins TRBV19 to TRBJ1-2, with D tentatively TRBD1 (5 bases). Trimming cost V 6 bases and J 5 bases, with 13 bases left between them. The germline gives CDR1 LNHDA, CDR2 SQIVND (reference sequence). The CDR3 runs 13 residues. CDR3 coding DNA: TGTGCCAGTAGCCTTACAGGAGCATATGGCTACACCTTC. This gives the protein CASSLTGAYGYTF.

V is TRBV7-2 and J is TRBJ2-5; the D gene is possibly TRBD2 (7 bases). This CDR3 is built from 15 residues. Trimming took 5 bases from V and 4 from J, leaving 17 bases between them. The germline V gene encodes CDR1 SGHTA and CDR2 FQGNSA. The CDR3: CASSSKAGASETQYF. Here the CDR3 DNA reads TGTGCCAGCAGCAGTAAGGCGGGGGCGTCAGAGACCCAGTACTTC.

CDR3 in DNA: TGTGCCATCAGTGTCCCAGGGACCAATTCACCCCTCCACTTT. It is translated as CAISVPGTNSPLHF. The chain carries TRBV10-3 and TRBJ1-6, with a weak D call TRBD1 (5 bases). Germline lookup yields CDR1 ENHRY and CDR2 SYGVKD. The CDR3 totals 14 residues. The germline V and J ends were trimmed by 4 bases and 7 bases, with 11 bases remaining between them.

This chain connects TRBV30 to TRBJ1-6, with TRBD1 matching 7 bases. The V and J ends lost 3 bases and 6 bases, in that order; junction bases with no gene match: 2. This CDR3 has 13 residues. Germline V gene sequence: CDR1 GTSNPN, CDR2 SVGIG (reference sequence). CDR3 sequence: CAWRGQINSPLHF. The CDR3 DNA is TGTGCCTGGAGGGGACAGATTAATTCACCCCTCCACTTT.

The sample holds one count of this clone. V and J are TRBV6-5 and TRBJ2-1; D remains ambiguous. The CDR3 is made up of 12 amino acids. V lost 4 bases and J 7 bases, leaving 8 bases between the germline ends. Germline V gene data show CDR1 as MNHEY and CDR2 as SVGAGI. The CDR3 DNA is TGTGCCAGCAGTTCTACCAGGAATGAGCAGTTCTTC. It yields the protein CASSSTRNEQFF.

The chain uses TRBV19 and TRBJ1-4; 8 bases are a match to TRBD1. CDR3 length: 14 residues. CDR1 is LNHDA, CDR2 SQIVND, per germline (reference sequence). V shed 7 bases, J shed 6 bases, and the junction held 7 bases outside the gene matches. CDR3 in amino acids: CASTLTGGDEKLFF. The CDR3 DNA sequence: TGTGCCAGTACCTTAACAGGGGGGGATGAAAAACTGTTTTTT.

A single count supports this clone. Here the CDR3 reads CASSLDMVRVQTQYF. CDR3 nucleotides: TGTGCCAGCAGCTTAGATATGGTGAGGGTACAGACCCAGTACTTC. The chain recombines TRBV7-2 with TRBJ2-5; D is perhaps TRBD2 (5 bases). The CDR3 is 15 amino acids. Looked up from germline, CDR1 is SGHTA and CDR2 is FQGNSA. V was shortened by 1 base and J by 6 bases, with 15 bases between the two germline ends.

The rearrangement uses TRBV5-4 and TRBJ2-5, with D perhaps being TRBD1 or TRBD2 (5 bases each). V lost 5 bases and J 11 bases, leaving 22 bases between the germline ends. The CDR3 is made up of 14 amino acids. The germline CDR1 and CDR2 sequences are SGHNT and YYREEE (reference sequence). CDR3 sequence (DNA): TGTGCCAGCAGACAGCCGGGACCAAGGTCCCGGCAGTACTTC. Residues: CASRQPGPRSRQYF.

The gene calls are TRBV5-4 and TRBJ2-7; 7 bases align to TRBD2. The CDR3 is 13 amino acids. V trimming: 5 bases; J trimming: 6 bases; junction bases outside the gene matches: 8. Germline CDR1 is SGHNT and CDR2 is YYREEE (reference sequence). CDR3 residues: CASSRAPGGEQYF. The CDR3 DNA reads as TGTGCCAGCAGTCGTGCCCCGGGGGGCGAGCAGTACTTC. Together with reference TRBV5-4 and TRBJ2-7, the CDR3 gives the full variable domain: ETGVTQSPTHLIKTRGQQVTLRCSSQSGHNTVSWYQQALGQGPQFIFQYYREEENGRGNFPPRFSGLQFPNYSSELNVNALELDDSALYLCASSRAPGGEQYFGPGTRLTVT.

The chain is built from TRBV19 and TRBJ1-1, with D perhaps matching TRBD1 (5 bases). The length of the CDR3 is 14 residues. The germline CDR1 and CDR2 sequences are LNHDA and SQIVND (reference sequence). With 4 bases removed from V and 1 base from J, the gap between germline ends came to 10 bases. The DNA of the CDR3 is TGTGCCAGTAGTACCTGGGGGGGGAACACTGAAGCTTTCTTT. It yields the protein CASSTWGGNTEAFF.

V is TRBV19 and J is TRBJ2-6, with D perhaps given as TRBD1 or TRBD2 (6 bases each). The CDR3 sequence is 19 residues long. V shed 5 bases and J shed 0 bases, with 20 bases lying between them. Germline V lookup: CDR1 LNHDA, CDR2 SQIVND (reference sequence). CDR3 protein: CASSDPLGRGLSGANVLTF. CDR3 sequence (DNA): TGTGCCAGTAGTGACCCGTTGGGCAGGGGACTCTCTGGGGCCAACGTCCTGACTTTC.

The chain couples TRBV2 to TRBJ1-5, with 7 bases that match TRBD1. CDR3 length: 13 residues. Unmatched junction bases numbered 1, after V lost 6 bases and J lost 2 bases. Germline V CDR1 and CDR2: SNHLY, FYNNEI. The CDR3 sequence is CASRGTGNQPQHF. DNA of the CDR3: TGTGCCAGCAGGGGGACAGGCAATCAGCCCCAGCATTTT.

V is TRBV5-8 and J is TRBJ1-1; unclear D gene. Germline-derived CDR1 and CDR2 are SGHTS and YDEGEE. The V and J ends lost 4 bases and 0 bases respectively, with 7 bases between them. The CDR3 spans 13 residues. The CDR3 DNA sequence: TGTGCCAGCAGCCATATTATGAACACTGAAGCTTTCTTT. It specifies CASSHIMNTEAFF.

This clone has a handful of counts. The chain uses TRBV28 and TRBJ2-2; 8 bases match TRBD1. The CDR3 runs to 13 residues. Germline CDR1 MDHEN, CDR2 SYDVKM. V shed 11 bases and J 2 bases; nucleotides not matched to a gene: 4. The CDR3 region has the DNA TGTGCCGGTCAGGGGGCTAACACCGGGGAGCTGTTTTTT. Protein: CAGQGANTGELFF.

The J gene is TRBJ2-1, the V gene TRBV7-2, with D possibly being TRBD1 or TRBD2 (6 bases each). The CDR3 length is 15 residues. Trimming left V 4 bases short and J 6 bases short, with 16 bases between. CDR1 SGHTA and CDR2 FQGNSA come from the germline V gene. The CDR3 nucleotides read TGTGCCAGCAGCTCTTCCGGGGGCCAGGTCAATGAGCAGTTCTTC. This gives the protein CASSSSGGQVNEQFF.

This rearrangement joins TRBV19 to TRBJ1-5, with TRBD1 matching over 8 bases. Germline V lookup: CDR1 LNHDA, CDR2 SQIVND (reference sequence). V dropped 5 bases and J dropped 0; count of bases not matched to a gene: 6. The length of the CDR3 is 16 residues. The CDR3 nucleotides are TGTGCCAGTAGTCGCAGGACAGGGAGTAGCAATCAGCCCCAGCATTTT. This gives the protein CASSRRTGSSNQPQHF.

The chain joins TRBV2 to TRBJ2-1; TRBD1 matches 7 bases. V shed 6 bases, J shed 8 bases, and the junction held 4 bases outside the gene matches. The CDR3 covers 12 residues. In germline, CDR1 is SNHLY, CDR2 FYNNEI. In DNA, the CDR3 is TGTGCCAGCAGAGGGGACAGCTATGAGCAGTTCTTC. It is translated as CASRGDSYEQFF.

The CDR3 loop reads CASSFRTGREQYF. The CDR3 DNA follows: TGTGCCAGCAGCTTTCGGACAGGGAGGGAGCAGTACTTC. The J gene is TRBJ2-7, the V gene TRBV5-4, with 8 bases lining up with TRBD1. Trimming cost V 2 bases and J 7 bases; bases outside gene matches: 5. This CDR3 spans 13 amino acids. Germline CDR1 reads SGHNT; CDR2 reads YYREEE (reference sequence).

On this clone: Its ends do not fully match the called genes, so a read error is possible. J is TRBJ2-7 and V is TRBV7-7, with D unclear. CDR3 length: 13 residues. Germline V gene sequence: CDR1 SSHAT, CDR2 FNYEAQ (reference sequence). CDR3 coding DNA: TGTGCTAGCAGCTTAGTTGACGTTGCCGAGCAGTACTTC. Encoded protein: CASSLVDVAEQYF.